This T cell receptor (beta chain) was recorded in a study of OX40 agonist ivuxolimab in advanced cancers. At the level of the study: Every patient in dose escalation had hepatocellular carcinoma, melanoma, renal cell or head and neck cancer.

The study, taken as a whole, reports: The study found that CD8+ T cells averaged more expanded clones than CD4+.

TCRdb's table, derived via immunoSEQ multiplex PCR, lists solely in-frame clones and lacks some. Here the sample spans tens of thousands of clones, 89% being singletons. This CDR3 is 12 amino acids long. CDR1 and CDR2 from the germline V gene are SGHTA and FQGTGA. V was trimmed by 3 bases and J by 5 bases, leaving 7 bases between them. Concerning this clone itself: Antigen specificity is unknown.

The J gene is TRBJ1-1, the V gene TRBV7-3, with no clear D. This sample comprised CD4+ or CD8+ T cells sorted from blood, obtained in a trial of the OX40 agonist ivuxolimab. The TCR originated in an adult with an advanced solid tumor such as melanoma, head and neck, liver or kidney cancer. CDR3 DNA: TGTGCCAGCAGCTTGACACGGACTGAAGCTTTCTTT. Protein: CASSLTRTEAFF. Filled out from reference TRBV7-3 and TRBJ1-1, the complete variable domain reads GAGVSQTPSNKVTEKGKYVELRCDPISGHTALYWYRQSLGQGPEFLIYFQGTGAADDSGLPNDRFFAVRPEGSVSTLKIQRTERGDSAVYLCASSLTRTEAFFGQGTRLTVV.